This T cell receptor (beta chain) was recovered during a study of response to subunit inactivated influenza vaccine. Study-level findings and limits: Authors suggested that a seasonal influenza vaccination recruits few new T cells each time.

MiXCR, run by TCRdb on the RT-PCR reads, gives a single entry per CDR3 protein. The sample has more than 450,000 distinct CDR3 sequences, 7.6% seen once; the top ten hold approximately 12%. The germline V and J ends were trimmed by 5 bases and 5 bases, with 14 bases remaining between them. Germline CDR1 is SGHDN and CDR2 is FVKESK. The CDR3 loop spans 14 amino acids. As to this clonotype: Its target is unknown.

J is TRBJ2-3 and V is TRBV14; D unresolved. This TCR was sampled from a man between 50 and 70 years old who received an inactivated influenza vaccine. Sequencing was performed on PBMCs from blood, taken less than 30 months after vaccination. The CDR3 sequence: CASSYRGILDTQYF. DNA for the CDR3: TGTGCCAGCAGCTACCGTGGGATTTTAGATACGCAGTATTTT.